This TCR beta chain comes out of a study of T cells of healthy individuals. CDR3 length equals 15 residues. Trimming left V 1 base short and J 8 bases short, with 15 bases between. From germline, CDR1 is SGHRS and CDR2 YFSETQ. This clonotype appeared many times. TCRdb ran MiXCR on the 5' RACE reads and lists one entry per CDR3 protein. Counted here are more than 85,000 distinct CDR3 sequences, roughly 15% occurring once; the ten biggest clones make up roughly 6.2%. This receptor was taken from a human donor in good health. The chain carries TRBV5-1 and TRBJ1-4; the D is unclear. DNA for the CDR3: TGCGCCAGCAGCTTGACAGACCAGGCTATAGAAAAACTGTTTTTT. Amino acids: CASSLTDQAIEKLFF.